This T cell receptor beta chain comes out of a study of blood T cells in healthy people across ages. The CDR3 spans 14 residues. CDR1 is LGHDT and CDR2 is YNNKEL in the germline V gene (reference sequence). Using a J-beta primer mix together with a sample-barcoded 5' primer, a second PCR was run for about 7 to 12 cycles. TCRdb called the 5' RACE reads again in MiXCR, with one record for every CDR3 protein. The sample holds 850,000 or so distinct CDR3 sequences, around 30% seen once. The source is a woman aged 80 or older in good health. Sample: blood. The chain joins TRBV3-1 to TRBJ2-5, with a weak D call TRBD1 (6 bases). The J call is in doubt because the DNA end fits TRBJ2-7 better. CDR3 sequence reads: CASSHVQGIYEQYF. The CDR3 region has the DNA TGTGCCAGCAGTCACGTTCAGGGGATATACGAGCAGTACTTC.